The clone carrying this TCR beta chain was picked up one time. The sample has other DNA sequences that encode this CDR3 too. It was about 210 ng DNA, 25,000 to 35,000 T cell genomes, that sorted-subset replicate PCRs used. Generated by immunoSEQ multiplex PCR, the TCRdb table keeps only in-frame clones and is missing some. This table has a few million clones, approximately 90% appearing once. These data come from a study of shared clonotypes between healthy human individuals. CDR3 length: 14 amino acids. CDR1 and CDR2 from the germline V gene are LNHDA and SQIVND (reference sequence). The V end lost 2 bases, the J end lost 4 bases, and 9 bases lay between the germline ends.

The chain carries TRBV19 and TRBJ1-5; D gene ambiguous. The sequence derives from a man younger than 30 in good health. Some clones in this sample may be carry-over from other donors' samples. Sequencing was carried out using naive CD4+ T cells from PBMCs. This sample's subset: CD45RA+ positively selected. The CDR3 here is CASSIFSGNQPQHF. In nucleotides, the CDR3 is TGTGCCAGTAGTATATTTAGCGGAAATCAGCCCCAGCATTTT.